The 13 T cell receptor beta chains below all came from one sample that was sequenced in a study of blood T cell repertoires in COVID-19. Assay used: immunoSEQ multiplex PCR; TCRdb lists only in-frame clones, some missing. Here the sample spans about 40,000 clones, about 91% being singletons. The sample consisted of peripheral blood. The receptors stem from a woman in her twenties or thirties in a cohort sampled during active COVID-19.

This sequence joins TRBV18 and TRBJ1-2; tentative D call: TRBD1 (5 bases). V was shortened by 6 bases and J by 8 bases, with 19 bases between the two germline ends. The CDR3 has 14 amino acids. CDR1 and CDR2 from the germline V gene are KGHSH and LQKENI. The CDR3 sequence: CASSPQGRTDGYTF. In DNA, the CDR3 is TGTGCCAGCTCTCCGCAGGGCAGGACGGACGGCTACACCTTC. Looking up the rest from reference TRBV18 and TRBJ1-2 gives the full variable domain: NAGVMQNPRHLVRRRGQEARLRCSPMKGHSHVYWYRQLPEEGLKFMVYLQKENIIDESGMPKERFSAEFPKEGPSILRIQQVVRGDSAAYFCASSPQGRTDGYTFGSGTRLTVV.

The chain employs TRBV27 and TRBJ1-2; D is possibly TRBD1 (5 bases). The V end was cut by 3 bases, the J end by 4 bases, with 9 bases between. From germline, CDR1 is MNHEY and CDR2 SMNVEV (reference sequence). The CDR3 length is 13 residues. The CDR3 protein is CASSFPGSYGYTF. The CDR3 DNA reads TGTGCCAGCAGTTTTCCAGGGTCCTATGGCTACACCTTC.

The chain employs TRBV5-6 and TRBJ2-1; 13 bases align to TRBD2. V gave up 0 bases and J gave up 6 bases; unmatched junction bases: 6. Germline-derived CDR1 and CDR2 are SGHDT and YYEEEE. The CDR3 runs to 17 residues. Here the CDR3 DNA reads TGTGCCAGCAGCTTGGGGGCGACTAGCGGGAGGCGCAATGAGCAGTTCTTC. Translating it yields CASSLGATSGRRNEQFF.

This clone was seen more than once but under ten times. This rearrangement joins TRBV27 to TRBJ2-3; D call uncertain. The CDR3 totals 15 residues. Trimming stripped 0 bases from V and 4 bases from J, with 11 bases between. CDR1 and CDR2 (germline): MNHEY, SMNVEV (reference sequence). This chain's CDR3 is CASSLSQTPADTQYF. CDR3 nucleotide sequence: TGTGCCAGCAGTTTATCGCAGACACCAGCAGATACGCAGTATTTT.

This clone was seen just once. CDR3 protein: CASSPLRQGKETQYF. DNA for the CDR3: TGTGCCAGCAGTCCCCTTCGACAGGGCAAAGAGACCCAGTACTTC. V and J are TRBV2 and TRBJ2-5; the match to TRBD1 covers 7 bases. Germline V lookup: CDR1 SNHLY, CDR2 FYNNEI. Losses at the gene ends were 5 bases for V and 3 bases for J; bases not matched to a gene: 9. The CDR3 is made up of 15 amino acids.

This clone was seen once. The gene calls are TRBV12-3 or TRBV12-4 and TRBJ1-3; D unclear. Trimming removed 6 bases from V and 6 bases from J, with 12 bases in between. The CDR3 loop spans 13 amino acids. The CDR3 sequence is CASRPDAENTIYF. The CDR3 region has the DNA TGTGCCAGCAGGCCAGATGCGGAAAACACCATATATTTT.

This sequence joins TRBV7-2 and TRBJ2-1, with TRBD2 matching 14 bases. Germline CDR1 reads SGHTA; CDR2 reads FQGNSA. Unmatched junction bases numbered 7, after V lost 5 bases and J lost 10 bases. The CDR3 is made up of 15 amino acids. This CDR3 reads CASSKDWTSGREQFF. The CDR3 DNA reads as TGTGCCAGCAGCAAAGACTGGACTAGCGGGAGGGAGCAGTTCTTC.

The chain employs TRBV6-5 and TRBJ1-6; 7 bases fit TRBD1. Losses at the gene ends were 7 bases for V and 7 bases for J; bases not matched to a gene: 7. The CDR3 extends over 14 amino acids. Germline V gene data show CDR1 as MNHEY and CDR2 as SVGAGI. CDR3 amino acids: CASTEGQPNSPLHF. Here the CDR3 DNA reads TGTGCCAGCACCGAGGGACAGCCCAATTCACCCCTCCACTTT.

The chain carries TRBV30 and TRBJ1-2; 10 positions match TRBD1. Trimming removed 0 bases from V and 2 bases from J; junction bases left unmatched: 9. The CDR3 runs 17 residues. CDR1 is GTSNPN and CDR2 is SVGIG in the germline V gene (reference sequence). CDR3 in amino acids: CAWSVEPWDRGNYGYTF. For the CDR3, the DNA is TGTGCCTGGAGTGTGGAACCTTGGGACAGGGGAAACTATGGCTACACCTTC.

The chain employs TRBV20-1 and TRBJ2-7; possibly TRBD1 for D (6 bases). The V gene's germline CDR1 is DFQATT and CDR2 SNEGSKA (reference sequence). The CDR3 runs 14 residues. Trimming pared 3 bases from V and 2 bases from J, leaving 14 bases between. The CDR3 DNA sequence: TGCAGTGCTAGTTTCCAACAGGGCACCTACGAGCAGTACTTC. Its translation: CSASFQQGTYEQYF.

V is TRBV27 and J is TRBJ1-2, with 7 bases lining up with TRBD1. Losses at the gene ends were 6 bases for V and 0 bases for J; bases not matched to a gene: 4. CDR3 length: 14 residues. Germline loops: CDR1 MNHEY, CDR2 SMNVEV (reference sequence). The CDR3 spells CASRPQGPNYGYTF. The CDR3 coding sequence is TGTGCCAGCAGGCCACAGGGGCCTAACTATGGCTACACCTTC.

This clone has a handful of counts. J is TRBJ1-6 and V is TRBV7-9; no firm D call. Trimming shortened V by 4 bases and J by 3 bases, and 13 bases separated the two germline ends. Germline CDR1 reads SEHNR; CDR2 reads FQNEAQ (reference sequence). The CDR3 spans 16 residues. CDR3 sequence (DNA): TGTGCCAGCAGCTCCCACGCCGGGTTCTATAATTCACCCCTCCACTTT. It is translated as CASSSHAGFYNSPLHF.

This clone has just one count. The chain joins TRBV12-3 or TRBV12-4 to TRBJ2-1; unclear D gene. CDR3 length equals 13 residues. V lost 4 bases and J 3 bases, leaving 7 bases between the germline ends. The CDR3 DNA sequence: TGTGCCAGCAGTTCCCTGAGCTACAATGAGCAGTTCTTC. The encoded protein is CASSSLSYNEQFF.